This T cell receptor beta chain was obtained from a study of cytomegalovirus exposure and HLA in healthy donors. Study-level results: Based on reports, TCR beta sequences accurately predicted HLA-A and HLA-B alleles for most subjects. Reportedly, a later analysis found an Asian-associated ancestry cluster had fewer N-insertions than the roughly 670-donor mean.

As for this clone: Its matching antigen is unknown.

With 60 Vbeta and 13 Jbeta primers, the PCR was carried out. Profiling relied on immunoSEQ multiplex PCR, and the TCRdb table lists in-frame clones only, not all of them. The repertoire table contains 150,000 to 250,000 clones. Looked up from germline, CDR1 is SGHVS and CDR2 is FQNEAQ. The CDR3 extends over 16 amino acids. V dropped 3 bases and J dropped 5; count of bases not matched to a gene: 10. The source of this sequence is a boy between 10 and 17 years old in good health and CMV-seronegative. The chain combines TRBV7-8 with TRBJ2-1; 7 positions agree with TRBD2. Source material: PBMCs. Here the CDR3 DNA reads TGTGCCAGCAGCTTCCCCCTAGCGGAGTTCCACAATGAGCAGTTCTTC. This gives the protein CASSFPLAEFHNEQFF.